This T cell receptor beta chain is from a study of T cell changes during pregnancy in multiple sclerosis. The data were produced by immunoSEQ multiplex PCR, yet TCRdb's version contains in-frame clones alone and is incomplete. Of approximately 100,000 clones in the sample, 90% to 95% were seen once. With 3 bases removed from V and 8 bases from J, the gap between germline ends came to 11 bases. Per the germline V gene, CDR1 is SNHLY and CDR2 is FYNNEI. This CDR3 region has 13 residues. This clone occurred a few times. This chain links TRBV2 with TRBJ1-5; the D is unclear. Sequenced here: peripheral blood, sampled after pregnancy. The source of this sequence is a female donor with multiple sclerosis, enrolled in a pregnancy study. The CDR3 coding sequence is TGTGCCAGCAGTGAGAGGTCCCCGAAGCCCCAGCATTTT. Amino acids: CASSERSPKPQHF. The full variable domain, in which reference TRBV2 and TRBJ1-5 provide the parts outside the CDR3, is EPEVTQTPSHQVTQMGQEVILRCVPISNHLYFYWYRQILGQKVEFLVSFYNNEISEKSEIFDDQFSVERPDGSNFTLKIRSTKLEDSAMYFCASSERSPKPQHFGDGTRLSIL.